The 26 T cell receptor beta chains below come from one sample, sequenced in a study of shared clonotypes between healthy human individuals. Produced via immunoSEQ multiplex PCR; TCRdb's table is partial and in-frame only. Among some 2,500,000 clones listed, roughly 92% were seen once. Sequencing used naive CD4+ T cells from PBMCs. Subset in this sample: CD45RA+ positively selected. The source is a man in his late teens or twenties in good health. Some clones in this sample may be carry-over from other donors' samples.

This clone was seen a single time. Other DNA sequences of this sample code for an identical CDR3. The V call is TRBV5-1, the J call TRBJ2-5; the match to TRBD2 covers 9 bases. Germline V gives CDR1 SGHRS, CDR2 YFSETQ. The CDR3 covers 14 residues. Germline trimming cut 2 bases from V and 2 bases from J; bases unmatched to any gene: 1. The CDR3: CASSFGLAQETQYF. CDR3 nucleotides: TGCGCCAGCAGCTTCGGACTAGCGCAAGAGACCCAGTACTTC.

The chain joins TRBV18 to TRBJ2-7; 7 nucleotides agree with TRBD1. Germline V gives CDR1 KGHSH, CDR2 LQKENI. This CDR3 has 15 residues. J was trimmed by 0 bases and V by 3 bases; bases with no gene match: 5. Here the CDR3 reads CASSPVGDSSYEQYF. The CDR3 DNA reads TGTGCCAGCTCACCGGTAGGGGACAGCTCCTACGAGCAGTACTTC.

The chain joins TRBV25-1 to TRBJ1-1; 7 nucleotides match TRBD1. The CDR3 is made up of 13 amino acids. J gave up 8 bases and V 4 bases, and 7 bases lay outside the gene matches. CDR1 MGHDK and CDR2 SYGVNS come from the germline V gene. The CDR3 DNA is TGTGCCAGCAGTGGAACAGGGGCCCTAGAAGCTTTCTTT. Protein sequence: CASSGTGALEAFF. The full variable domain, with the rest looked up from reference TRBV25-1 and TRBJ1-1, is EADIYQTPRYLVIGTGKKITLECSQTMGHDKMYWYQQDPGMELHLIHYSYGVNSTEKGDLSSESTVSRIRTEHFPLTLESARPSHTSQYLCASSGTGALEAFFGQGTRLTVV.

The V gene is TRBV13, the J gene TRBJ1-1; TRBD1 matches 7 bases. CDR3 length: 14 amino acids. The V gene end was trimmed by 3 bases and the J gene end by 1 base; junction bases not matched to a gene: 2. CDR1 and CDR2 (germline): PRHDT, FYEKMQ (reference sequence). The chain's CDR3 is CASSFRQGNTEAFF. For the CDR3, the DNA is TGTGCCAGCAGCTTCAGACAGGGGAACACTGAAGCTTTCTTT.

In this sample, this clone turned up once. The rearrangement joins TRBV28 to TRBJ1-2; maybe TRBD1 (6 bases). In germline, CDR1 is MDHEN, CDR2 SYDVKM. The CDR3 has 16 amino acids. Deletions cut 7 bases from V and 3 bases from J, with 21 bases between. CDR3 residues: CASTYGGGGRHYGYTF. The CDR3 nucleotides are TGTGCCAGCACATATGGGGGCGGGGGGCGCCACTATGGCTACACCTTC.

The rearrangement joins TRBV29-1 to TRBJ2-2; unclear D gene. The CDR3 has 12 amino acids. V lost 4 bases to trimming and J lost 7 bases, with 10 bases between them. Germline V gives CDR1 SQVTM, CDR2 ANQGSEA. CDR3 in amino acids: CSVVRSHGELFF. DNA of the CDR3: TGCAGCGTTGTCAGAAGTCACGGGGAGCTGTTTTTT.

This clone was seen only a few times. The genes are TRBV18 and TRBJ2-2; possibly TRBD2 for D (6 bases). Germline V gene sequence: CDR1 KGHSH, CDR2 LQKENI. The CDR3 loop spans 15 amino acids. Trimming took 2 bases from V and 5 from J, leaving 12 bases between them. The CDR3 reads CASSPLGTQTGELFF. The CDR3 DNA reads TGTGCCAGCTCACCATTGGGGACTCAGACCGGGGAGCTGTTTTTT.

A remark on this clone: The same CDR3 is also encoded by other DNA sequences in this sample. The rearrangement joins TRBV7-3 to TRBJ1-2, with 8 bases that match TRBD1. V was clipped by 5 bases and J by 5 bases; unmatched bases: 7. This CDR3 is built from 14 residues. CDR1 is SGHTA, CDR2 FQGTGA, per germline. This chain's CDR3 is CASSPQGGSYGYTF. DNA of the CDR3: TGTGCCAGCAGCCCACAGGGGGGGAGTTATGGCTACACCTTC.

This chain joins TRBV28 and TRBJ1-1; possible D gene TRBD1, 6 bases. V was shortened by 2 bases and J by 4 bases, with 14 bases between the two germline ends. Germline values: CDR1 MDHEN, CDR2 SYDVKM. The CDR3 extends over 15 amino acids. The CDR3 DNA is TGTGCCAGCAGTTTACGGTCGGGGGGCCCCACTGAAGCTTTCTTT. Translated, it gives CASSLRSGGPTEAFF.

In regard to this clone: The same CDR3 can be traced to other DNA sequences in this sample. The rearrangement joins TRBV5-4 to TRBJ2-7; TRBD2 matches 10 bases. CDR3 length equals 15 residues. V gave up 0 bases and J gave up 2 bases; unmatched junction bases: 2. Looked up from germline, CDR1 is SGHNT and CDR2 is YYREEE (reference sequence). CDR3 sequence reads: CASSLVAGGTYEQYF. The CDR3 region has the DNA TGTGCCAGCAGCTTGGTAGCGGGAGGCACCTACGAGCAGTACTTC.

Points on this clone: The same CDR3 is also encoded by other DNA sequences in this sample. The chain couples TRBV28 to TRBJ2-5; D may match TRBD1 or TRBD2 (5 bases each). Germline loops: CDR1 MDHEN, CDR2 SYDVKM. This CDR3 has 13 residues. Trimming took off 3 bases at V and 4 bases at J, with 9 bases between the two ends. CDR3 sequence (DNA): TGTGCCAGCAGTTTTGGGGGTCGAGAGACCCAGTACTTC. Translation gives CASSFGGRETQYF.

Concerning this clone: This sample also contains other DNA sequences that code for the same CDR3. This rearrangement joins TRBV28 to TRBJ2-7; D gene ambiguous. The CDR3 is 14 residues long. Germline assignment: CDR1 MDHEN and CDR2 SYDVKM. The V end was cut by 2 bases, the J end by 0 bases, with 8 bases between. The CDR3 nucleotides are TGTGCCAGCAGTTTAGCTCCCTCCTCCTACGAGCAGTACTTC. Its protein is CASSLAPSSYEQYF.

This clone occurred once. The chain carries TRBV7-6 and TRBJ2-1, with 11 bases that match TRBD2. Germline-derived CDR1 and CDR2 are SGHVS and FNYEAQ. J was trimmed by 6 bases and V by 5 bases; bases with no gene match: 9. The CDR3 covers 16 residues. The CDR3 loop is CASSGWGLAAGNEQFF. The CDR3 region has the DNA TGTGCCAGCAGCGGGTGGGGACTAGCGGCGGGCAATGAGCAGTTCTTC. Supplemented by reference TRBV7-6 and TRBJ2-1, the full variable domain reads GAGVSQSPRYKVTKRGQDVALRCDPISGHVSLYWYRQALGQGPEFLTYFNYEAQQDKSGLPNDRFSAERPEGSISTLTIQRTEQRDSAMYRCASSGWGLAAGNEQFFGPGTRLTVL.

This clone was seen once. Distinct nucleotide sequences in the sample also encode this CDR3. V is TRBV7-3 and J is TRBJ2-5; D might be TRBD1 or TRBD2, each matching 5 bases. Germline assignment: CDR1 SGHTA and CDR2 FQGTGA. The CDR3 totals 13 residues. V was pared by 5 bases and J by 2 bases, with 9 bases between. The CDR3 here is CASSPGAQETQYF. CDR3 bases: TGTGCCAGCAGCCCCGGGGCTCAAGAGACCCAGTACTTC. The variable domain in full, completed from reference TRBV7-3 and TRBJ2-5, reads GAGVSQTPSNKVTEKGKYVELRCDPISGHTALYWYRQSLGQGPEFLIYFQGTGAADDSGLPNDRFFAVRPEGSVSTLKIQRTERGDSAVYLCASSPGAQETQYFGPGTRLLVL.

The chain recombines TRBV7-9 with TRBJ1-3; TRBD1 might be the D (6 bases). Germline-derived CDR1 and CDR2 are SEHNR and FQNEAQ (reference sequence). The V and J ends lost 5 bases and 3 bases respectively, with 14 bases between them. The CDR3 loop spans 15 amino acids. For the CDR3, the DNA is TGTGCCAGCAGCACAACAGGGAACCGTGGAAACACCATATATTTT. Translation gives CASSTTGNRGNTIYF.

Regarding this clone: Other DNA sequences within the sample encode an identical CDR3. This chain links TRBV28 with TRBJ2-3; D not resolved. With 3 bases removed from V and 0 bases from J, the gap between germline ends came to 4 bases. The CDR3 has 13 amino acids. Germline assignment: CDR1 MDHEN and CDR2 SYDVKM. The CDR3 loop reads CASSFVSTDTQYF. CDR3 coding DNA: TGTGCCAGCAGTTTTGTAAGCACAGATACGCAGTATTTT.

About this clone: The sample carries other DNA sequences with the same CDR3. The chain carries TRBV7-9 and TRBJ2-7; maybe TRBD2 (5 bases). Trimming took 3 bases from V and 0 from J, leaving 9 bases between them. CDR3 length: 14 residues. Germline V lookup: CDR1 SEHNR, CDR2 FQNEAQ (reference sequence). The CDR3 sequence is CASSFTSGSYEQYF. DNA of the CDR3: TGTGCCAGCAGCTTTACCAGCGGCTCCTACGAGCAGTACTTC.

The chain is built from TRBV6-6 and TRBJ2-7, with D unclear. Deletions cut 7 bases from V and 7 bases from J, with 14 bases between. The CDR3 covers 12 residues. From germline, CDR1 is MNHNY and CDR2 SVGAGI (reference sequence). CDR3 protein: CASTNLGLEQYF. CDR3 coding DNA: TGTGCCAGCACAAACCTGGGGTTGGAGCAGTACTTC.

This clone has only one observation. The chain is built from TRBV19 and TRBJ2-2, with TRBD2 identical over 13 bases. J gave up 4 bases and V 4 bases, and 3 bases lay outside the gene matches. CDR1 LNHDA and CDR2 SQIVND come from the germline V gene (reference sequence). There are 16 residues in the CDR3. The CDR3 DNA follows: TGTGCCAGTAGTAAACTAGCGGGAGGGGGCACCGGGGAGCTGTTTTTT. Translated, it gives CASSKLAGGGTGELFF.

This chain joins TRBV7-2 and TRBJ1-4; D gene uncertain. Germline assignment: CDR1 SGHTA and CDR2 FQGNSA. Trimming left V 2 bases short and J 0 bases short, with 10 bases between. The CDR3 loop spans 16 amino acids. The CDR3 region is CASSLHQPATNEKLFF. DNA for the CDR3: TGTGCCAGCAGCTTACACCAACCTGCAACTAATGAAAAACTGTTTTTT.

J is TRBJ2-5 and V is TRBV9, with 8 positions matching TRBD1. V shed 4 bases, J shed 11 bases, and the junction held 13 bases outside the gene matches. CDR1 is SGDLS and CDR2 is YYNGEE in the germline V gene. The CDR3 spans 14 residues. The CDR3 DNA follows: TGTGCCAGCAGCCCCCGGACAGGGTTTGGGGAGCAGTACTTC. It yields the protein CASSPRTGFGEQYF.

The chain uses TRBV10-3 and TRBJ1-2, with TRBD1 as a possible D gene (5 bases). The V end was cut by 0 bases, the J end by 5 bases, with 10 bases between. Germline CDR1 is ENHRY and CDR2 is SYGVKD. The CDR3 extends over 14 amino acids. The CDR3 sequence: CAISESGRVYGYTF. In DNA form, the CDR3 reads TGTGCCATCAGTGAGTCAGGCAGGGTGTATGGCTACACCTTC.

J is TRBJ2-2 and V is TRBV7-2; 13 positions agree with TRBD2. The V gene end was trimmed by 6 bases and the J gene end by 5 bases; junction bases not matched to a gene: 3. Germline V gene data show CDR1 as SGHTA and CDR2 as FQGNSA. This CDR3 is 15 amino acids long. In nucleotides, the CDR3 is TGTGCCAGCAGATTACTAGCGGGAGGGACCGGGGAGCTGTTTTTT. The encoded protein is CASRLLAGGTGELFF.

There are a few counts of this clone. The chain links TRBV5-1 to TRBJ2-2; D is undetermined. The CDR3 runs to 14 residues. V shed 4 bases and J shed 1 base, with 8 bases lying between them. Germline CDR1 SGHRS, CDR2 YFSETQ. This chain's CDR3 is CASSPSRNTGELFF. CDR3 nucleotide sequence: TGCGCCAGCAGCCCCTCGAGGAACACCGGGGAGCTGTTTTTT.

This sequence joins TRBV20-1 and TRBJ2-7; no reliable D call. Germline CDR1 reads DFQATT; CDR2 reads SNEGSKA (reference sequence). This CDR3 has 10 residues. Between the trimmed V and J ends, which lost 6 bases and 7 bases, there was a span of 10 bases. CDR3 sequence: CSARHLEQYF. CDR3 in DNA: TGCAGTGCCCGCCATTTGGAGCAGTACTTC.

Note on this clone: In the same sample, other DNA sequences code for this CDR3. V usage is TRBV7-3 and J usage is TRBJ2-3, with a tentative D call TRBD1 (7 bases). The CDR3 length is 12 residues. The germline V and J ends were trimmed by 5 bases and 6 bases, with 9 bases remaining between them. CDR1 SGHTA and CDR2 FQGTGA come from the germline V gene. The DNA for the CDR3 is TGTGCCAGCAGCCCAGGGGGGGATACGCAGTATTTT. It translates to CASSPGGDTQYF.